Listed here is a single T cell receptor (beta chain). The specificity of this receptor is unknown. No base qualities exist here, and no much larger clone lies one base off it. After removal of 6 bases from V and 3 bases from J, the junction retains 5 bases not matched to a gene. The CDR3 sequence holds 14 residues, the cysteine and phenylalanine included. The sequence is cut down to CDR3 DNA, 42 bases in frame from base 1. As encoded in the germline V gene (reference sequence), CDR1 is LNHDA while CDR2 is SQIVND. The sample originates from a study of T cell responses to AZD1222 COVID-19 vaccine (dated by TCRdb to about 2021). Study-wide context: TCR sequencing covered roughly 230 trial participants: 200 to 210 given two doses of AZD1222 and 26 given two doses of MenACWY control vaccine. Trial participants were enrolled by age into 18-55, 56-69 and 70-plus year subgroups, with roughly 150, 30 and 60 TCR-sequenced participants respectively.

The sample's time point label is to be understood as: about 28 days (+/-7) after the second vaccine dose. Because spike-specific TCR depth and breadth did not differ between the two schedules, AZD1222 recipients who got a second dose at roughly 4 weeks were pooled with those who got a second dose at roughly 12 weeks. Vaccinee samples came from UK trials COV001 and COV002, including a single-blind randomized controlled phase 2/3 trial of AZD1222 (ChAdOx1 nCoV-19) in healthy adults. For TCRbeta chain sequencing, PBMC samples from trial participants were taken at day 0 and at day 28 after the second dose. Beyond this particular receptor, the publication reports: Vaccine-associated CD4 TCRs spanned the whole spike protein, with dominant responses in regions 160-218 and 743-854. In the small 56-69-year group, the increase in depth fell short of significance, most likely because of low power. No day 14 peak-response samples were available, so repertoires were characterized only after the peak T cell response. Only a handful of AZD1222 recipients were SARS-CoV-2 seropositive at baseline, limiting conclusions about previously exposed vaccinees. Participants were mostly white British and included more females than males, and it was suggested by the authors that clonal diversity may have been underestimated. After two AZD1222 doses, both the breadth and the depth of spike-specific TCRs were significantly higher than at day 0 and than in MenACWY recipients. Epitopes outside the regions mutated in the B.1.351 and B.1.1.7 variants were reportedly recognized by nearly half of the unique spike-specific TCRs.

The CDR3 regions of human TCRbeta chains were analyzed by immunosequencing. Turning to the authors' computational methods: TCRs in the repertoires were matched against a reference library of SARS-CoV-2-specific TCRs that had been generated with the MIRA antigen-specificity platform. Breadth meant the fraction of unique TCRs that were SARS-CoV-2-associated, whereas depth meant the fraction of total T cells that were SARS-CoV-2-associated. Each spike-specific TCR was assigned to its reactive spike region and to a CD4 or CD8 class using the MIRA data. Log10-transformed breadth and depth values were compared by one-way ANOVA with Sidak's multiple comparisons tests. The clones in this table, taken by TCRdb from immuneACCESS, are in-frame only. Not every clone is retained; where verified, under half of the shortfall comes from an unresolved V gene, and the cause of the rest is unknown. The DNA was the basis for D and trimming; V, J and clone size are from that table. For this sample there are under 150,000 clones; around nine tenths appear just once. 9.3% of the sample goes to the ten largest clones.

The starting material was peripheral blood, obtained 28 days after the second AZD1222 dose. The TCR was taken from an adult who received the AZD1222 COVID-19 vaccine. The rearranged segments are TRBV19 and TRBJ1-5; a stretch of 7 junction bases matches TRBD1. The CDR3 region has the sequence CASRGTVANQPQHF. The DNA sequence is TGTGCCAGTAGAGGGACAGTAGCCAATCAGCCCCAGCATTTT.